This TCR beta chain originates from a study of blood T cell repertoires in COVID-19. Only in-frame clones appear in the TCRdb table, and some are missing; sequencing was by immunoSEQ multiplex PCR. Of 350,000 to 500,000 clones in the sample, roughly 90% were seen once. Germline V gives CDR1 MNHNS, CDR2 SASEGT. The CDR3 spans 17 residues. V shed 2 bases, J shed 5 bases, and the junction held 10 bases outside the gene matches. Input material: peripheral blood. The sequence was collected from a young man with COVID-19, enrolled during active disease. The chain links TRBV6-1 to TRBJ2-2, with TRBD1 matching over 8 bases. CDR3 loop: CASSESRGRGQTGELFF. The DNA for the CDR3 is TGTGCCAGCAGTGAAAGTAGGGGCAGGGGGCAGACCGGGGAGCTGTTTTTT.